This T cell receptor (beta chain) was captured by sequencing in a study of spatial heterogeneity in lung cancer. Across the study: Counts of TCR transcripts in tumor regions tracked strongly with a T cell module score that came from matched bulk RNA-seq.

As to time point: sample taken at primary tumor resection. Samples came from 72 TRACERx patients with untreated early-stage lung cancer. Extraction of whole RNA from tumor, nontumor lung or frozen PBMC preceded unsorted sequencing. The CDR3 has 14 residues. Trimming left V 1 base short and J 4 bases short, with 11 bases between. Germline V gene sequence: CDR1 MGHRA, CDR2 YSYEKL. TCRdb used MiXCR to reprocess the 5' RACE reads, holding one entry per CDR3 protein. The data show 13,000 or so distinct CDR3 sequences, roughly 5.6% seen once. This clonotype was counted ten times or more. The antigen is not known. Study-wide points: It was found that expanded intratumoral alpha and beta TCR counts tracked tumor mutation counts. Ubiquitous expanded TCR counts tracked ubiquitous nonsynonymous mutations; regional expanded TCR counts tracked regional nonsynonymous mutations.

This clonotype was sampled from a male donor with early-stage non-small cell lung cancer. The sample consisted of lung tumor tissue, taken at surgery. J is TRBJ2-7 and V is TRBV4-1, with D perhaps matching TRBD1 (6 bases). The CDR3 DNA follows: TGCGCCAGCAGCCAAGTGTCAGGGGATTACGAGCAGTACTTC. This encodes CASSQVSGDYEQYF.